The 9 T cell receptor beta chains in this list originate from one sample, sequenced in a study of beta chain features in type 1 diabetes. Study-wide results and limits: TCRB CDR3 length was moderately but significantly reduced in all four CD4+ subsets of Type 1 diabetes patients.

Antigens for these TCRs are unknown. Since all of the isolated RNA was reverse transcribed, expressed TCRB transcripts were what got sequenced. Repertoires were generated with immunoSEQ multiplex PCR, while TCRdb's copy carries only in-frame clones and drops some. This table has 250,000 or so clones, more than 11% appearing once. Input material: naive CD4+ T cells from blood. The receptor source for this set is a young man with type 1 diabetes.

The V and J genes are TRBV7-6 and TRBJ2-5; weak D call: TRBD1 (6 bases). The CDR3 length is 16 residues. Germline V gene data show CDR1 as SGHVS and CDR2 as FNYEAQ. With 5 bases removed from V and 5 bases from J, the gap between germline ends came to 21 bases. This CDR3 is CASSKGGGRGEETQYF. Here the CDR3 DNA reads TGTGCCAGCAGCAAAGGTGGGGGCCGGGGCGAGGAGACCCAGTACTTC.

This clone was counted a few times. The chain couples TRBV10-3 to TRBJ1-2; 10 nucleotides agree with TRBD1. The V gene end was trimmed by 2 bases and the J gene end by 5 bases; junction bases not matched to a gene: 5. There are 15 residues in the CDR3. Per germline, CDR1 ENHRY and CDR2 SYGVKD. In DNA form, the CDR3 reads TGTGCCATCAGTGAGCCGGACAGGGGGACGTATGGCTACACCTTC. Protein product: CAISEPDRGTYGYTF.

The chain has TRBV30 and TRBJ1-2, with unresolved D. V lost 3 bases, J lost 0 bases, and 14 bases lay in between. Looked up from germline, CDR1 is GTSNPN and CDR2 is SVGIG (reference sequence). This CDR3 spans 15 amino acids. The CDR3: CAWSGRRGANYGYTF. DNA of the CDR3: TGTGCCTGGAGCGGGAGGCGTGGGGCTAACTATGGCTACACCTTC.

The chain carries TRBV18 and TRBJ2-5; 14 bases match TRBD2. V gave up 5 bases and J gave up 3 bases; unmatched junction bases: 2. The CDR3 runs to 15 residues. The germline gives CDR1 KGHSH, CDR2 LQKENI. The CDR3 bases are TGTGCCAGCTCATGGGGACTAGCGGGAGAAGAGACCCAGTACTTC. As protein: CASSWGLAGEETQYF.

This clone came up a few times. The chain couples TRBV11-2 to TRBJ2-7; D might be TRBD1 (7 bases). Trimming stripped 1 base from V and 7 bases from J, with 14 bases between. The CDR3 loop spans 14 amino acids. Germline CDR1 reads SGHAT; CDR2 reads FQNNGV. CDR3 loop: CASSLVEGAREQYF. The CDR3 coding sequence is TGTGCCAGCAGCTTAGTGGAGGGGGCGCGGGAGCAGTACTTC.

A note on this clone: At one end the junction does not follow the germline gene, possibly because of a read error. The gene calls are TRBV30 and TRBJ1-2; maybe TRBD1 (6 bases). Germline assignment: CDR1 GTSNPN and CDR2 SVGIG (reference sequence). The CDR3 runs 11 residues. For the CDR3, the DNA is TGCGGGCAGGGGATGGCCTATGGCTACACCTTC. Protein product: CGQGMAYGYTF.

A few counts support this clone. The J gene is TRBJ2-7, the V gene TRBV2, with 10 positions matching TRBD1. The J segment lost 3 bases and the V segment lost 3 bases, leaving 5 bases of the junction unmatched. Looked up from germline, CDR1 is SNHLY and CDR2 is FYNNEI. This CDR3 is 15 amino acids long. The CDR3 DNA sequence: TGTGCCAGCAGTGAGGGACAGGGGATTAGCTACGAGCAGTACTTC. Encoded protein: CASSEGQGISYEQYF.

There are a few counts of this clone. Here the CDR3 reads CASRPPPGLGQTQYF. CDR3 DNA sequence: TGTGCCAGCAGACCACCACCGGGACTAGGGCAGACCCAGTACTTC. This chain connects TRBV7-2 to TRBJ2-5; 8 bases match TRBD2. CDR3 length: 15 amino acids. Germline trimming cut 6 bases from V and 6 bases from J; bases unmatched to any gene: 12. The germline V gene encodes CDR1 SGHTA and CDR2 FQGNSA.

This clone has just a few counts. This sequence joins TRBV30 and TRBJ1-2; D might be TRBD1 (6 bases). The V end lost 8 bases, the J end lost 3 bases, and 16 bases lay between the germline ends. The CDR3 loop spans 13 amino acids. Germline CDR1 reads GTSNPN; CDR2 reads SVGIG (reference sequence). CDR3 DNA sequence: TGTGCCATACAGGGAAATCTCGACTATGGCTACACCTTC. This gives the protein CAIQGNLDYGYTF.